Listed below are T cell receptor beta chains from one sample, sequenced in a study of T cell changes during pregnancy in multiple sclerosis. This table comes from immunoSEQ multiplex PCR, and its TCRdb copy is limited to in-frame clones, with some not included. The sample has around 68,000 clones, 75% to 95% seen once. Sequencing was performed on peripheral blood, taken in the third trimester of pregnancy. All receptors come from a female donor in good health, enrolled as a control in a pregnancy study. Both conserved end residues are part of each CDR3. Each record gives: clone size, J gene, D gene, V gene, CDR3 length, CDR3 protein, CDR3 DNA. D genes are given only for firm matches. Where a row states a size, it is once, few, many or the class of an expanded clone; other rows omit it.

NA | TRBJ1-2 | TRBD1 | TRBV25-1 | 18 | CASSEYEGQGPRAGGYTF | TGTGCCAGCAGTGAATACGAAGGACAGGGGCCCCGTGCCGGTGGCTACACCTTC
NA | TRBJ1-2 | NA | TRBV19 | 15 | CASSSPGLRNYGYTF | TGTGCCAGTAGTTCTCCGGGACTCAGAAACTATGGCTACACCTTC
few | TRBJ2-1 | NA | TRBV6-1 | 13 | CASRDSSSYEQFF | TGTGCCAGTAGGGACTCTAGCAGCTACGAGCAGTTCTTC
NA | TRBJ1-6 | NA | TRBV19 | 14 | CASSNPGMDSPLHF | TGTGCCAGTAGTAATCCAGGGATGGATTCACCCCTCCACTTT
few | TRBJ2-3 | NA | TRBV14 | 13 | CASNRGASHTQYF | TGTGCCAGCAATCGGGGGGCCTCCCATACGCAGTATTTT
NA | TRBJ2-2 | TRBD2 | TRBV2 | 16 | CASTGGAFRATGELFF | TGTGCCAGCACCGGGGGGGCCTTCCGCGCCACCGGGGAGCTGTTTTTT
NA | TRBJ1-3 | NA | TRBV30 | 14 | CAWSVRSSGNTIYF | TGTGCCTGGAGTGTACGTAGCTCTGGAAACACCATATATTTT
NA | TRBJ1-1 | TRBD1 | TRBV10-3 | 15 | CAIMNGQGSGTEAFF | TGTGCCATCATGAACGGACAGGGGTCGGGAACTGAAGCTTTCTTT
once | TRBJ2-1 | NA | TRBV6-6 | 16 | CASSPNGHLDDNEQFF | TGTGCCAGCAGTCCGAATGGACACCTAGACGACAATGAGCAGTTCTTC
NA | TRBJ2-1 | TRBD2 | TRBV28 | 14 | CASEVAGSYNEQFF | TGTGCCAGCGAGGTAGCGGGATCCTACAATGAGCAGTTCTTC
NA | TRBJ2-7 | NA | TRBV27 | 12 | CASSPNSGEQYF | TGTGCCAGCAGTCCTAACTCCGGGGAACAGTACTTC
NA | TRBJ2-6 | TRBD1 | TRBV5-1 | 17 | CASSLEGGSSGANVLTF | TGCGCCAGCAGCTTGGAAGGGGGCAGCTCTGGGGCCAACGTCCTGACTTTC
NA | TRBJ2-2 | TRBD1 | TRBV6-1 | 14 | CASQGTGSTGELFF | TGTGCCAGCCAGGGGACAGGGTCGACCGGGGAGCTGTTTTTT
NA | TRBJ2-7 | TRBD1 | TRBV6-6 | 15 | CASTQGGTGQYEQYF | TGTGCCAGCACCCAGGGTGGGACAGGACAGTACGAGCAGTACTTC
NA | TRBJ1-1 | NA | TRBV27 | 15 | CASSLWVSGATEAFF | TGTGCCAGCAGTTTATGGGTATCTGGGGCCACTGAAGCTTTCTTT
once | TRBJ2-7 | TRBD1 | TRBV19 | 15 | CASSIWTGASYEQYF | TGTGCCAGTAGTATATGGACAGGGGCCTCCTACGAGCAGTACTTC
NA | TRBJ1-1 | NA | TRBV7-9 | 12 | CAGRRANTEAFF | TGTGCCGGAAGGAGGGCGAACACTGAAGCTTTCTTT
NA | TRBJ1-2 | NA | TRBV27 | 16 | CASSPGGGESSYGYTF | TGTGCCAGCAGTCCCGGGGGAGGCGAATCCAGCTATGGCTACACCTTC
NA | TRBJ2-7 | NA | TRBV5-8 | 12 | CASSREGDEQYF | TGTGCCAGCAGTCGAGAAGGAGACGAGCAGTACTTC
NA | TRBJ1-3 | TRBD1 | TRBV18 | 16 | CASSRQGVNSGNTIYF | TGTGCCAGCTCACGACAGGGGGTGAACTCTGGAAACACCATATATTTT
NA | TRBJ2-7 | TRBD2 | TRBV11-2 | 15 | CASSPFAGGSYEQYF | TGTGCCAGCAGCCCCTTTGCGGGAGGGTCCTACGAGCAGTACTTC
NA | TRBJ1-6 | TRBD1 | TRBV10-3 | 16 | CAISEYPGQGYSPLHF | TGTGCCATCAGTGAGTACCCGGGACAGGGGTATTCACCCCTCCACTTT
once | TRBJ2-7 | NA | TRBV7-9 | 15 | CASSLVRGGNYEQYF | TGTGCCAGCAGCTTAGTGCGTGGCGGAAACTACGAGCAGTACTTC
NA | TRBJ2-5 | TRBD2 | TRBV15 | 17 | CATSRESLAGGEETQYF | TGTGCCACCAGCAGAGAGTCGCTAGCGGGAGGGGAAGAGACCCAGTACTTC
NA | TRBJ1-2 | TRBD1 | TRBV25-1 | 17 | CASSESGGGASNYGYTF | TGTGCCAGCAGTGAATCTGGAGGGGGCGCCTCTAACTATGGCTACACCTTC
NA | TRBJ2-7 | TRBD2 | TRBV5-1 | 15 | CASSPIPGLSYEQYF | TGCGCCAGCAGCCCAATACCGGGACTATCCTACGAGCAGTACTTC
NA | TRBJ2-1 | TRBD2 | TRBV7-6 | 14 | CASSASGGNNEQFF | TGTGCCAGCAGCGCTAGCGGGGGGAACAATGAGCAGTTCTTC
NA | TRBJ1-1 | NA | TRBV27 | 12 | CASISGTQEAFF | TGTGCCAGCATTTCCGGGACACAAGAAGCTTTCTTT
NA | TRBJ1-4 | TRBD1 | TRBV12-5 | 17 | CASGLRTGAAVNEKLFF | TGTGCTAGTGGTCTAAGGACAGGGGCAGCGGTTAATGAAAAACTGTTTTTT
once | TRBJ1-2 | NA | TRBV29-1 | 13 | CSGWEGANYGYTF | TGCAGCGGTTGGGAGGGAGCTAACTATGGCTACACCTTC
NA | TRBJ1-4 | TRBD1 | TRBV4-1 | 17 | CASSQDITGVTNEKLFF | TGCGCCAGCAGCCAAGATATCACAGGGGTAACTAATGAAAAACTGTTTTTT
NA | TRBJ2-1 | TRBD2 | TRBV19 | 17 | CASSTLQGTSGRGEQFF | TGTGCCAGTAGTACGCTTCAAGGGACTAGCGGGAGAGGTGAGCAGTTCTTC
NA | TRBJ2-2 | NA | TRBV19 | 13 | CASSQGNTGELFF | TGTGCCAGTAGTCAGGGAAACACCGGGGAGCTGTTTTTT
NA | TRBJ2-7 | NA | TRBV18 | 13 | CASSPRSSHEQYF | TGTGCCAGCTCACCACGATCTAGCCACGAGCAGTACTTC
NA | TRBJ1-2 | NA | TRBV6-1 | 13 | CAGSPGGGYGYTF | TGTGCCGGAAGTCCGGGGGGTGGCTATGGCTACACCTTC
NA | TRBJ1-2 | NA | TRBV6-1 | 13 | CASSGTVDYGYTF | TGTGCCAGCAGTGGGACAGTTGACTATGGCTACACCTTC
NA | TRBJ2-2 | TRBD2 | TRBV4-1 | 16 | CASSQGAGTNRGELFF | TGCGCCAGCAGCCAAGGAGCGGGAACCAATCGCGGGGAGCTGTTTTTT
NA | TRBJ1-2 | NA | TRBV6-1 | 13 | CASSAIEGYGYTF | TGTGCCAGCAGTGCCATCGAGGGCTATGGCTACACCTTC
NA | TRBJ1-1 | NA | TRBV4-1 | 16 | CASSQDIGAVNTEAFF | TGCGCCAGCAGCCAAGATATAGGCGCGGTAAACACTGAAGCTTTCTTT
NA | TRBJ1-5 | NA | TRBV2 | 13 | CASKVEGNQPQHF | TGTGCCAGCAAAGTTGAGGGCAATCAGCCCCAGCATTTT
NA | TRBJ1-1 | NA | TRBV19 | 13 | CASSVTWGPEAFF | TGTGCCAGTAGTGTGACGTGGGGGCCAGAAGCTTTCTTT
NA | TRBJ2-3 | TRBD2 | TRBV4-2 | 16 | CASSQELAGGADTQYF | TGTGCCAGCAGCCAAGAGCTAGCGGGAGGCGCAGATACGCAGTATTTT